This entry concerns a single TCR beta chain. This entry comes from a study of T cell responses to AZD1222 COVID-19 vaccine. The CDR3 runs to 16 residues. In germline, CDR1 is LGHNA, CDR2 YNFKEQ. Unmatched junction bases numbered 6, after V lost 2 bases and J lost 0 bases. Some clones are missing from TCRdb's copy, which holds only in-frame ones; the method was immunoSEQ multiplex PCR. The profile covers about 150,000 clones, with about 87% appearing a single time and approximately 3.1% taken by the ten largest. The clonotype comes from an adult in good health. This specimen was peripheral blood, taken on day 0 of AZD1222 vaccination. The chain recombines TRBV4-2 with TRBJ1-1; 7 bases agree with TRBD1. The CDR3 loop is CASSQPGGGMNTEAFF. The CDR3 DNA follows: TGTGCCAGCAGCCAACCAGGGGGAGGGATGAACACTGAAGCTTTCTTT.